The present TCR beta chain was sequenced within a study of post-analysis software for immune sequencing data. About the research overall: The patients showed relapsing-remitting, secondary progressive and progressive-relapsing multiple sclerosis courses. The study, taken as a whole, reports: Batch-matched samples strongly co-clustered by F measure. The study found TRBV5-6, TRBV5-1 and TRBV20-1 among about five TRBV segments more frequent in patients than controls.

On this clonotype itself: Its specificity is unknown.

Unique molecular identifiers were carried by the TCR beta cDNA libraries. T cells, 1 to 10 million of them, yielded roughly 470,000 cDNA molecules. TCRdb re-derived calls from the PCR reads in MiXCR, one entry per CDR3 protein. In the table there are a few hundred thousand distinct CDR3 sequences, roughly 38% of which are singletons. This CDR3 spans 17 amino acids. CDR1 is SGHRS, CDR2 YFSETQ, per germline. V shed 5 bases and J shed 2 bases, with 17 bases lying between them. This receptor was obtained from a girl between 5 and 17 years old with multiple sclerosis. Sequenced: blood. V is TRBV5-1 and J is TRBJ2-6, with D hard to call. The CDR3 coding sequence is TGCGCCAGCAGTTCGACCAGGAATTACGCTGGGGCCAACGTCCTGACTTTC. Its translation is CASSSTRNYAGANVLTF.